This T cell receptor beta chain emerged from a study of T cells in Graves' hyperthyroidism and ophthalmopathy. Findings and limits, study-wide: Patients with ophthalmopathy were separated from those with stable hyperthyroidism by a 13 V-J model. Appearing also in blood were most of the thyroid clonotypes expanded above 0.001.

A Clinical Activity Score of at least 3, a NOSPECS grade of at least 4 and a duration under 3 months were recorded in the ophthalmopathy patients. The V gene's germline CDR1 is SGHRS and CDR2 YFSETQ. The CDR3 totals 14 residues. Amplification yielded TCR beta CDR3 regions, with RNA transcripts as the source. With the HTBI primer set, the TCR CDR3 went through a first round of RT-PCR. TCRdb reprocessed the multiplex PCR reads with MiXCR, giving one entry per CDR3 protein. The top ten hold about 51% of the sample, which has 250,000 to 300,000 distinct CDR3 sequences, 15% to 20% seen once. Turning to this clonotype: Its antigen is not known. A read error is possible here, since a much larger clone lies one base away.

The sequence came from a woman in her fifties or sixties with Graves' ophthalmopathy. Sequenced material: blood. The J gene is TRBJ1-3, the V gene TRBV5-1, with D unresolved. CDR3 sequence reads: CASSLDLSGDTIYF. The CDR3 DNA sequence: TGCGCCAGCAGCTTGGATCTCTCTGGAGACACCATATATTTT.